The T cell receptor (beta chain) described here comes from a study of T cell responses to AZD1222 COVID-19 vaccine. Comments on this clone: The antigen remains unidentified.

The V gene lost 4 bases and the J gene lost 9 bases, with 13 bases spanning the gap. Germline V gene data show CDR1 as LGHDT and CDR2 as YNNKEL (reference sequence). The CDR3 sequence is 13 residues long. Only in-frame clones appear in the TCRdb table, and some are missing; sequencing was by immunoSEQ multiplex PCR. The data show 180,000 or so clones, with roughly nine tenths seen just once and 1.5% to 2% held by the top ten. Study outcomes and limitations: Donors, mostly white British, included more females; clonal diversity was possibly underestimated. At baseline, seropositivity was found in only a handful of AZD1222 recipients. Only after the peak T cell response were repertoires sampled. Spike-specific TCR breadth and depth both grew after two AZD1222 doses.

This rearrangement joins TRBV3-1 (or the pseudogene TRBV3-2) to TRBJ2-1; the D gene is possibly TRBD2 (5 bases). Sample: peripheral blood, taken 28 days after the second AZD1222 dose. The clonotype comes from an adult who received the AZD1222 COVID-19 vaccine. The CDR3 reads CASSLRGSPEQFF. CDR3 sequence (DNA): TGTGCCAGCAGCCTCCGGGGATCCCCTGAGCAGTTCTTC.